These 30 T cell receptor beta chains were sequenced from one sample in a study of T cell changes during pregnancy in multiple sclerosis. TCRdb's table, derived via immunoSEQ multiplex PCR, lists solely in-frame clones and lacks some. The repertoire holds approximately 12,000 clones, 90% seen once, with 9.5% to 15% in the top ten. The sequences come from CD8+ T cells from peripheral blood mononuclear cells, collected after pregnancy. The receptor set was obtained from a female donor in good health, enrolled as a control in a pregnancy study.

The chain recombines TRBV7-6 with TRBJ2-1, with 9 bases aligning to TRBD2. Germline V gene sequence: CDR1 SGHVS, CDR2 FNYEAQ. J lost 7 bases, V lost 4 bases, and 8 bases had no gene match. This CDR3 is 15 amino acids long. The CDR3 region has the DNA TGTGCCAGCAGCTCAATAGCGGGAGATTATAATGAGCAGTTCTTC. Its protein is CASSSIAGDYNEQFF.

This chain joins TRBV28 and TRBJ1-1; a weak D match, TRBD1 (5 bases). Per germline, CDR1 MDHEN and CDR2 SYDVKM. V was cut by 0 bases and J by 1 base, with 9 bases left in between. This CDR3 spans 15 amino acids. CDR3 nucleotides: TGTGCCAGCAGTTTATGGGGAGGACAGAACACTGAAGCTTTCTTT. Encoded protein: CASSLWGGQNTEAFF.

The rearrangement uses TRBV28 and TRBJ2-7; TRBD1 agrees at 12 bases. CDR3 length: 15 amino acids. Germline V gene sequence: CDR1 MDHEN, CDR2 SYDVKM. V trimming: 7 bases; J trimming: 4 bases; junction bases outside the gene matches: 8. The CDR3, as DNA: TGTGCCAGCACCGAACCGGGACAGGGGGCTTACGAGCAGTACTTC. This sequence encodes CASTEPGQGAYEQYF. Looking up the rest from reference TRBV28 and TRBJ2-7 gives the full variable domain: DVKVTQSSRYLVKRTGEKVFLECVQDMDHENMFWYRQDPGLGLRLIYFSYDVKMKEKGDIPEGYSVSREKKERFSLILESASTNQTSMYLCASTEPGQGAYEQYFGPGTRLTVT.

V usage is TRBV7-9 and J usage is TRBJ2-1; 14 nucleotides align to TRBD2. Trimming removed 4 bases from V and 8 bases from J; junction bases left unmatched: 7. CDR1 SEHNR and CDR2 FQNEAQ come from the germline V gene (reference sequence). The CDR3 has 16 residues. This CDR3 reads CASSSRTSGRIDEQFF. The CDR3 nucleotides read TGTGCCAGCAGCTCCAGGACTAGCGGGAGGATCGATGAGCAGTTCTTC. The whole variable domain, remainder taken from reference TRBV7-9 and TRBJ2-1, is DTGVSQNPRHKITKRGQNVTFRCDPISEHNRLYWYRQTLGQGPEFLTYFQNEAQLEKSRLLSDRFSAERPKGSFSTLEIQRTEQGDSAMYLCASSSRTSGRIDEQFFGPGTRLTVL.

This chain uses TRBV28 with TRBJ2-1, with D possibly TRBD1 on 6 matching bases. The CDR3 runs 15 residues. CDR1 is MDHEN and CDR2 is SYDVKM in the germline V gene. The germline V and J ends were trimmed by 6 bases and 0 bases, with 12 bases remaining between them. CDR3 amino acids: CASRYQGTSYNEQFF. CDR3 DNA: TGTGCCAGCAGGTATCAGGGGACCTCCTACAATGAGCAGTTCTTC.

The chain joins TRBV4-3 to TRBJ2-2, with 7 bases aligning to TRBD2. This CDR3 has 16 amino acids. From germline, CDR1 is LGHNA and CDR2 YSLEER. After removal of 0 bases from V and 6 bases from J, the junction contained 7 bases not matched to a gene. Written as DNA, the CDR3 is TGCGCCAGCAGCCAAGATCGGACTAGTAAGGCCGGGGAGCTGTTTTTT. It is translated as CASSQDRTSKAGELFF.

The CDR3 DNA follows: TGCGCCAGCAGCCAACCTGAACCGGAGGGGACCCAGTACTTC. Translation: CASSQPEPEGTQYF. The chain carries TRBV4-3 and TRBJ2-5; D is perhaps TRBD2 (6 bases). V shed 2 bases and J shed 7 bases, with 14 bases lying between them. CDR1 LGHNA and CDR2 YSLEER come from the germline V gene. CDR3 length: 14 residues.

The CDR3 is CASSYDRGITEAFF. CDR3 nucleotides: TGTGCCAGCAGCTATGACAGGGGTATCACTGAAGCTTTCTTT. The chain combines TRBV5-4 with TRBJ1-1, with 8 bases that match TRBD1. This CDR3 contains 14 residues. J gave up 4 bases and V 3 bases, and 5 bases lay outside the gene matches. CDR1 and CDR2 from the germline V gene are SGHNT and YYREEE (reference sequence).

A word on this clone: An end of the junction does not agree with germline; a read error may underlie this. CDR3 sequence (DNA): TGTGCCAGCAGCCCGGACACCCACAATGAGCGGTTCTTC. Translated, it gives CASSPDTHNERFF. This chain links TRBV6-6 with TRBJ2-1; TRBD1 is a possible D gene (5 bases). The CDR3 has 13 amino acids. CDR1 and CDR2 from the germline V gene are MNHNY and SVGAGI (reference sequence).

This CDR3 reads CASTDSGTTTPGQYF. CDR3 coding DNA: TGTGCCAGCACCGACTCCGGGACAACTACCCCGGGGCAGTACTTC. V usage is TRBV7-9 and J usage is TRBJ2-7; a weak D match, TRBD1 (6 bases). The CDR3 is 15 residues long. The germline V gene encodes CDR1 SEHNR and CDR2 FQNEAQ (reference sequence). V lost 7 bases to trimming and J lost 9 bases, with 25 bases between them.

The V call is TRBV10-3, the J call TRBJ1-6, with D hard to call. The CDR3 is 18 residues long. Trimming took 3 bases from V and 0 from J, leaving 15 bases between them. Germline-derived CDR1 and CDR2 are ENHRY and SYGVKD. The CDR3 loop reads CAISDPSTRSSYNSPLHF. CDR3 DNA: TGTGCCATCAGTGACCCGTCGACCCGGAGCTCCTATAATTCACCCCTCCACTTT.

DNA for the CDR3: TGTGCCAGTAGTATACTGGGACAGGGGGACGAGCAGTACTTC. Translating it yields CASSILGQGDEQYF. The gene calls are TRBV19 and TRBJ2-7, with 11 bases that match TRBD1. V dropped 2 bases and J dropped 5; count of bases not matched to a gene: 2. The V gene's germline CDR1 is LNHDA and CDR2 SQIVND (reference sequence). The CDR3 runs 14 residues.

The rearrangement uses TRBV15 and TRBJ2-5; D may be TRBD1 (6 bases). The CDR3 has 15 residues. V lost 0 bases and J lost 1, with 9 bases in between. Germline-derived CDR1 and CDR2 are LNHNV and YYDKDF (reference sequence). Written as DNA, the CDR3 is TGTGCCACCAGCAGAGAGAGGGACACCCAAGAGACCCAGTACTTC. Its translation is CATSRERDTQETQYF. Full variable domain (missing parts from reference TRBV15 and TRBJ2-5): DAMVIQNPRYQVTQFGKPVTLSCSQTLNHNVMYWYQQKSSQAPKLLFHYYDKDFNNEADTPDNFQSRRPNTSFCFLDIRSPGLGDTAMYLCATSRERDTQETQYFGPGTRLLVL.

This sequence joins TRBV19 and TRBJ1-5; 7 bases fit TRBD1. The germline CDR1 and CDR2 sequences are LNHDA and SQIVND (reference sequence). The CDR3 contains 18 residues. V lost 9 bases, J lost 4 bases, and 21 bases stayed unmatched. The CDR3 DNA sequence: TGTGCCAGCCTCCACGACCCTCGCCTGGACAGGACTAATCAGCCCCAGCATTTT. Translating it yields CASLHDPRLDRTNQPQHF.

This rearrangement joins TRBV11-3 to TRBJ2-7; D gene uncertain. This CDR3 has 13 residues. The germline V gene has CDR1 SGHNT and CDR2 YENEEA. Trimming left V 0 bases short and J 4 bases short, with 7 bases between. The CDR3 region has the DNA TGTGCCAGCAGCTTAGATCAAGCATACGAGCAGTACTTC. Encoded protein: CASSLDQAYEQYF.

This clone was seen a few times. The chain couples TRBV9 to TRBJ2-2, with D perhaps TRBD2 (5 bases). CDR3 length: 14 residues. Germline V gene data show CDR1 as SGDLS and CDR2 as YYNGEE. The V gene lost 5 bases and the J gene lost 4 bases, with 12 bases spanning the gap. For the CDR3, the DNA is TGTGCCAGCAGGGAGGAGGTGGGCACCGGGGAGCTGTTTTTT. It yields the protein CASREEVGTGELFF.

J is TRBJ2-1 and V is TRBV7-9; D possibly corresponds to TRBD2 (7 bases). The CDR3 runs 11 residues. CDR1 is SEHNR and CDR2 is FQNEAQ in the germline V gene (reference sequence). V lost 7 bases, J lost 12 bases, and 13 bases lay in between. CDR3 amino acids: CASTGGGGQFF. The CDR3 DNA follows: TGTGCCAGCACCGGGGGAGGGGGGCAGTTCTTC.

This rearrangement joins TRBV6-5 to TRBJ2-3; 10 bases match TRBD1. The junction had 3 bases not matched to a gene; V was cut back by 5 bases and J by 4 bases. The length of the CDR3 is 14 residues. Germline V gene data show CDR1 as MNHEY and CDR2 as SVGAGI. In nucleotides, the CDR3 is TGTGCCAGCAGTGAAGGACAGGGGGCAGATACGCAGTATTTT. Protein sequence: CASSEGQGADTQYF.

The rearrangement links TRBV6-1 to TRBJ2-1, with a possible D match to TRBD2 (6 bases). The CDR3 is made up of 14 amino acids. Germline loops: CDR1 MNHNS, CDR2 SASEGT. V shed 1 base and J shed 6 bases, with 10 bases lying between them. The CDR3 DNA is TGTGCCAGCAGTGAAGTCGAGGGAGGCAATGAGCAGTTCTTC. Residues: CASSEVEGGNEQFF.

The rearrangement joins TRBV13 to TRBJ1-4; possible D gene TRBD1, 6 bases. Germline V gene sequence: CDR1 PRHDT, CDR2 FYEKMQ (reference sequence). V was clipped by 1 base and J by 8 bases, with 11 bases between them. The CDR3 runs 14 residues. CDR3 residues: CASSLEGQKEKLFF. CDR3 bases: TGTGCCAGCAGCTTAGAGGGACAAAAGGAAAAACTGTTTTTT.

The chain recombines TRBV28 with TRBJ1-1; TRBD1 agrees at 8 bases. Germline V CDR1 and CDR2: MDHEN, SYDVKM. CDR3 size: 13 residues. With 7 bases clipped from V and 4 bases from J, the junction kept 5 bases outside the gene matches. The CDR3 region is CASNLGQGTEAFF. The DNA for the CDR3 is TGTGCCAGCAACCTAGGACAGGGCACTGAAGCTTTCTTT.

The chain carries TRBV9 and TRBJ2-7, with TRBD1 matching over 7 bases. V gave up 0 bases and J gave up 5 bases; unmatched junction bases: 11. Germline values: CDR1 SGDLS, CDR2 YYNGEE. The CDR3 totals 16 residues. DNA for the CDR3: TGTGCCAGCAGCGTAGCAGGGACAGCTTCCGTCCACGAGCAGTACTTC. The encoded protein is CASSVAGTASVHEQYF.

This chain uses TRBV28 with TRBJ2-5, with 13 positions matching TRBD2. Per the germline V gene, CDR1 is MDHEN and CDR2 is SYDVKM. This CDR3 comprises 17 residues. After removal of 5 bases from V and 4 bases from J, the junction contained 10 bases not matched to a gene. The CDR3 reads CASSPTLAGGPLETQYF. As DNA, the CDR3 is TGTGCCAGCAGTCCCACACTAGCGGGAGGGCCGTTAGAGACCCAGTACTTC.

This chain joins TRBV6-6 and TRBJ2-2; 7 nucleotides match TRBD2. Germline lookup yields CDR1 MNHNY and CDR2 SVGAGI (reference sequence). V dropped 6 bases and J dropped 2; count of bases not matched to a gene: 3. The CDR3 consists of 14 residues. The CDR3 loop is CASRAGPNTGELFF. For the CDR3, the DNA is TGTGCCAGCAGAGCGGGACCTAACACCGGGGAGCTGTTTTTT.

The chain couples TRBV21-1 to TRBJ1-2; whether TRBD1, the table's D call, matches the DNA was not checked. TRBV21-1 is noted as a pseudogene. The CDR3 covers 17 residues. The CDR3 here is CASSKGTGGAVWDGYTF. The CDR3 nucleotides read TGTGCCAGCAGCAAAGGGACAGGGGGCGCGGTATGGGATGGCTACACCTTC.

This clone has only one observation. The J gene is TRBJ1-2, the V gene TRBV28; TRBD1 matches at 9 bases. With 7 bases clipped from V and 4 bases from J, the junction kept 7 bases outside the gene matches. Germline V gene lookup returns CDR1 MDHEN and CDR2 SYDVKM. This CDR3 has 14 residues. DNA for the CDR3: TGTGCCAGCAATATCCGGGACAGGGCCTATGGCTACACCTTC. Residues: CASNIRDRAYGYTF.

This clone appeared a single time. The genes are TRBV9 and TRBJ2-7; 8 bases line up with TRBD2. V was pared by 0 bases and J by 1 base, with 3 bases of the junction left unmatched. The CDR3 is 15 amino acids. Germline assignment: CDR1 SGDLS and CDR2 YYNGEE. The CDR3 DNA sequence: TGTGCCAGCAGCGTAGACGTAGCGGGGTCCTACGAGCAGTACTTC. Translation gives CASSVDVAGSYEQYF.

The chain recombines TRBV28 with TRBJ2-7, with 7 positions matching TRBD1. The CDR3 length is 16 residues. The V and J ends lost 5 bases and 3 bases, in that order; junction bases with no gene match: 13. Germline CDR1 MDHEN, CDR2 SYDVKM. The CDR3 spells CASSEATTGLNYEQYF. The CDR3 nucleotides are TGTGCCAGCAGTGAAGCCACGACAGGGTTAAACTACGAGCAGTACTTC.

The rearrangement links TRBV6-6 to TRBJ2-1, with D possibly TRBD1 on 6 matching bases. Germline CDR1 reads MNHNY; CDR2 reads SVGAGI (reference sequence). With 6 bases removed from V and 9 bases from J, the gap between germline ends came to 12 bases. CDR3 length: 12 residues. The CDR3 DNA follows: TGTGCCAGCAGCAAAACAGGGTTTGAGCAGTTCTTC. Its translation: CASSKTGFEQFF.

The CDR3 sequence is CASSSGRAYNEQFF. In DNA form, the CDR3 reads TGTGCCAGCAGCAGCGGGAGGGCCTACAATGAGCAGTTCTTC. The chain couples TRBV21-1 to TRBJ2-1; the table's D call of TRBD2 was not tested on the DNA. TRBV21-1 is listed as a pseudogene. This CDR3 is built from 14 residues.